These T cell receptor beta chains were read from a single sample in a study of CD8+ T cells in alopecia areata. Repertoires were generated with immunoSEQ multiplex PCR, while TCRdb's copy carries only in-frame clones and drops some. The sample has about 200,000 clones; roughly 50% are singletons. The sequencing sample was made of CD8+ T cells sorted from blood. Source of these receptors: a human donor in good health. CDR3s include the opening cysteine and the closing phenylalanine or tryptophan. A D gene is named only where the DNA matches it firmly. Clone size is not always given. Where it is, it says once, few, many or a class for expanded clones.

length,size,J,D,V,CDR3,DNA
15,.,TRBJ2-5,.,TRBV6-5,CASSYSPLGLETQYF,TGTGCCAGCAGTTACTCGCCCCTTGGTTTGGAGACCCAGTACTTC
15,.,TRBJ2-4,TRBD2,TRBV27,CASSLWTSGKNIQYF,TGTGCCAGCAGTTTATGGACTAGTGGCAAAAACATTCAGTACTTC
15,few,TRBJ2-1,TRBD2,TRBV5-6,CASSLGTSRYNEQFF,TGTGCCAGCAGCTTGGGGACTAGCAGATACAATGAGCAGTTCTTC
11,.,TRBJ1-1,.,TRBV29-1,CSVFSGGQGFF,TGCAGCGTCTTCAGTGGGGGGCAGGGATTCTTT
15,few,TRBJ2-5,.,TRBV7-9,CASSLTQRLGETQYF,TGTGCCAGCAGCTTAACGCAACGCCTCGGGGAGACCCAGTACTTC
14,.,TRBJ1-2,.,TRBV29-1,CSVEPGGTGYGYTF,TGCAGCGTTGAACCGGGGGGGACGGGGTATGGCTACACCTTC
14,.,TRBJ2-1,.,TRBV13,CASRGQPLDGEQFF,TGTGCCAGCAGGGGGCAACCCCTAGACGGTGAGCAGTTCTTC
12,few,TRBJ1-1,.,TRBV6-6,CASRDKNTEAFF,TGTGCCAGCCGGGACAAGAACACTGAAGCTTTCTTT
12,.,TRBJ2-5,.,TRBV6-6,CASGGSWETQYF,TGTGCCAGCGGGGGGAGCTGGGAGACCCAGTACTTC
14,many,TRBJ1-2,.,TRBV11-2,CASSPGGTTYGYTF,TGTGCCAGCAGCCCCGGGGGGACAACCTATGGCTACACCTTC
16,.,TRBJ2-3,.,TRBV9,CASSGTGTAGTDTQYF,TGTGCCAGCAGCGGAACCGGGACCGCAGGCACAGATACGCAGTATTTT
15,.,TRBJ2-7,TRBD2,TRBV5-1,CASSPELAGGSEQYF,TGCGCCAGCAGCCCAGAACTAGCGGGGGGAAGTGAGCAGTACTTC
14,.,TRBJ2-1,TRBD2,TRBV29-1,CSVVPSGGYNEQFF,TGCAGCGTTGTCCCCAGCGGGGGGTACAATGAGCAGTTCTTC
11,.,TRBJ2-7,.,TRBV4-1,CASSQDYEQYF,TGCGCCAGCAGCCAAGACTACGAGCAGTACTTC
13,few,TRBJ1-1,TRBD1,TRBV29-1,CSARTGLNTEAFF,TGCAGCGCTCGGACAGGGCTGAACACTGAAGCTTTCTTT
12,few,TRBJ1-1,.,TRBV13,CVSGAGNTEAFF,TGTGTCAGCGGGGCGGGTAACACTGAAGCTTTCTTT
13,.,TRBJ2-7,.,TRBV30,CAWRPGERYEQYF,TGTGCCTGGAGGCCAGGGGAACGCTACGAGCAGTACTTC
16,few,TRBJ1-4,TRBD1,TRBV7-9,CASSGPRGTTNEKLFF,TGTGCCAGCAGCGGCCCCAGGGGGACAACTAATGAAAAACTGTTTTTT
16,many,TRBJ1-1,TRBD1,TRBV11-2,CASRETGGIINTEAFF,TGTGCCAGCAGGGAGACAGGGGGAATTATCAACACTGAAGCTTTCTTT
15,.,TRBJ2-7,TRBD2,TRBV6-1,CASRLLAGQTYEQYF,TGTGCCAGCAGATTATTAGCGGGTCAAACTTACGAGCAGTACTTC
11,.,TRBJ2-7,.,TRBV20-1,CSAKSITEQYF,TGCAGTGCTAAGTCCATAACTGAGCAGTACTTC
14,.,TRBJ1-2,.,TRBV5-6,CASSLVGGNYGYTF,TGTGCCAGCAGCTTGGTGGGGGGTAACTATGGCTACACCTTC
12,.,TRBJ2-5,.,TRBV27,CHRGNLGETQYF,TGTCACCGGGGCAATCTGGGGGAGACCCAGTACTTC
14,.,TRBJ2-7,.,TRBV30,CAWSVIAVSYEQYF,TGTGCCTGGAGTGTAATAGCAGTTTCCTACGAGCAGTACTTC
16,few,TRBJ2-3,.,TRBV4-1,CASSQEIGNLADTQYF,TGCGCCAGCAGCCAAGAGATAGGGAACCTGGCAGATACGCAGTATTTT
15,.,TRBJ2-3,.,TRBV29-1,CSVDDVPGKMDTQYF,TGCAGCGTTGACGACGTCCCCGGGAAGATGGATACGCAGTATTTT
14,.,TRBJ1-6,.,TRBV12-5,CASGPTLGNSPLHF,TGTGCTAGTGGTCCGACTCTCGGAAATTCACCCCTCCACTTT
13,.,TRBJ1-2,TRBD1,TRBV29-1,CSVVTGGPYGYTF,TGCAGCGTTGTGACAGGGGGCCCCTATGGCTACACCTTC
14,.,TRBJ1-5,.,TRBV6-6,CASIGGYSNQPQHF,TGTGCCAGCATCGGAGGTTATAGCAATCAGCCCCAGCATTTT
15,.,TRBJ2-2,.,TRBV19,CASSIGGSLAGELFF,TGTGCCAGTAGTATTGGCGGGTCATTAGCCGGGGAGCTGTTTTTT
13,.,TRBJ2-7,.,TRBV9,CASSGGPRNEQYF,TGTGCCAGCAGCGGTGGACCCCGGAACGAGCAGTACTTC
16,.,TRBJ1-1,.,TRBV5-1,CASSLGGRSDGTEAFF,TGCGCCAGCAGCTTGGGCGGCCGGTCGGACGGCACTGAAGCTTTCTTT
11,.,TRBJ2-5,.,TRBV30,CAWMKWETQYF,TGTGCCTGGATGAAATGGGAGACCCAGTACTTC
16,.,TRBJ2-3,TRBD2,TRBV4-1,CASSQIGLAIADTQYF,TGCGCCAGCAGCCAGATAGGACTAGCGATCGCAGATACGCAGTATTTT
14,.,TRBJ2-7,.,TRBV27,CASSLGYSFYEQYF,TGTGCCAGCAGTTTAGGTTACAGCTTCTACGAGCAGTACTTC
13,.,TRBJ1-1,.,TRBV19,CASSMGLGTEAFF,TGTGCCAGTAGTATGGGTTTGGGTACTGAAGCTTTCTTT
14,.,TRBJ1-6,.,TRBV11-2,CASSSRPPGSPLHF,TGTGCCAGCAGCTCCCGCCCTCCGGGTTCACCCCTCCACTTT
15,.,TRBJ2-7,.,TRBV29-1,CSATGPGDSSYEQYF,TGCAGCGCTACCGGGCCAGGGGATAGCTCCTACGAGCAGTACTTC